Listed here are 15 T cell receptor beta chains from one sample, sequenced in a study of T cells in Graves' hyperthyroidism and ophthalmopathy. There were TCR beta CDR3 regions amplified from RNA transcripts. The TCR CDR3 was amplified in a first-round RT-PCR using the HTBI primer set. Via MiXCR, TCRdb re-called the multiplex PCR reads, giving one row per CDR3 protein. The sample holds a few hundred thousand distinct CDR3 sequences, around a sixth seen once. Sequencing was carried out using blood. The receptor source for this set is a woman aged 25 to 39 with Graves' hyperthyroidism.

This clonotype was observed at least ten times. The chain links TRBV3-1 to TRBJ2-7; D gene unclear. V was pared by 4 bases and J by 3 bases, with 7 bases between. Germline CDR1 reads LGHDT; CDR2 reads YNNKEL (reference sequence). The CDR3 consists of 12 residues. The CDR3 DNA follows: TGTGCCAGCAGCCGCTTCGACTACGAGCAGTACTTC. Amino acids: CASSRFDYEQYF.

This clonotype has just a few counts. This rearrangement joins TRBV3-1 to TRBJ2-1; D unclear. Germline-derived CDR1 and CDR2 are LGHDT and YNNKEL (reference sequence). V lost 8 bases, J lost 4 bases, and 9 bases lay in between. The CDR3 has 12 residues. The CDR3 nucleotides read TGTGCCAGCGGCCCCGAATACAATGAGCAGTTCTTC. This encodes CASGPEYNEQFF.

The CDR3 DNA sequence: TGTGCCAGCAGCTTATTGATGGGGGAACCGCAGTTCTTC. Residues: CASSLLMGEPQFF. The chain has TRBV7-3 and TRBJ2-1; D possibly matches TRBD1 or TRBD2 (5 bases each). In germline, CDR1 is SGHTA, CDR2 FQGTGA. V lost 2 bases and J lost 12, with 14 bases in between. This CDR3 spans 13 amino acids.

This clonotype was seen a few times. This may be a read error, as it is one base from a much larger clone. J is TRBJ1-5 and V is TRBV6-1, with TRBD1 matching over 8 bases. Germline assignment: CDR1 MNHNS and CDR2 SASEGT. This CDR3 spans 17 amino acids. V lost 6 bases to trimming and J lost 6 bases; unmatched junction nucleotides: 16. The CDR3 here is CASRRGQDRNLGQPQHF. The CDR3 DNA sequence: TGTGCCAGCAGACGGGGACAGGACCGTAATCTGGGTCAGCCCCAGCATTTT.

Ten or more counts support this clonotype. The V gene is TRBV7-9, the J gene TRBJ1-4, with D hard to call. Trimming left V 5 bases short and J 5 bases short, with 24 bases between. Germline CDR1 reads SEHNR; CDR2 reads FQNEAQ (reference sequence). CDR3 length equals 18 residues. The CDR3 sequence: CASSAPERAQQRNEKLFF. The DNA of the CDR3 is TGTGCCAGCAGCGCGCCAGAAAGGGCCCAGCAGCGCAATGAAAAACTGTTTTTT.

This clonotype was seen repeatedly, ten times or more. The chain couples TRBV18 to TRBJ2-1; weak D call: TRBD1 (5 bases). V was trimmed by 3 bases and J by 1 base, leaving 10 bases between them. This CDR3 comprises 15 residues. CDR1 KGHSH and CDR2 LQKENI come from the germline V gene. The chain's CDR3 is CASSPTDISYNEQFF. CDR3 nucleotide sequence: TGTGCCAGCTCACCCACGGACATTTCCTACAATGAGCAGTTCTTC.

This clonotype was counted many times. This rearrangement joins TRBV11-3 to TRBJ2-3; 8 nucleotides agree with TRBD2. The CDR3 is 16 residues long. Per the germline V gene, CDR1 is SGHNT and CDR2 is YENEEA. The V and J ends lost 6 bases and 0 bases, in that order; junction bases with no gene match: 8. CDR3 DNA: TGTGCCAGCAGTCACCGAACTAGCGGAAGCACAGATACGCAGTATTTT. Translating gives CASSHRTSGSTDTQYF.

This clonotype was counted at least ten times. The chain is built from TRBV20-1 and TRBJ1-2, with D perhaps TRBD1 (6 bases). The V and J ends lost 6 bases and 9 bases respectively, with 17 bases between them. CDR1 is DFQATT, CDR2 SNEGSKA, per germline (reference sequence). CDR3 length: 12 residues. As DNA, the CDR3 is TGCAGTGCCAACAGGGAGGGAAGGAGCTACACCTTC. The encoded protein is CSANREGRSYTF.

This clonotype was seen a few times. The chain uses TRBV3-1 and TRBJ2-1; 10 nucleotides agree with TRBD2. Germline lookup yields CDR1 LGHDT and CDR2 YNNKEL (reference sequence). The CDR3 extends over 16 amino acids. Unmatched junction bases numbered 6, after V lost 3 bases and J lost 4 bases. The CDR3 coding sequence is TGTGCCAGCAGCCACGCCGCTAGCGGGAGTTACAATGAGCAGTTCTTC. It translates to CASSHAASGSYNEQFF.

This clonotype appeared many times. V is TRBV20-1 and J is TRBJ1-1, with D unresolved. Germline CDR1 reads DFQATT; CDR2 reads SNEGSKA (reference sequence). Trimming shortened V by 4 bases and J by 0 bases, and 9 bases separated the two germline ends. This CDR3 spans 13 amino acids. The CDR3, as DNA: TGCAGTGCTACCCTAGCGGTGAACACTGAAGCTTTCTTT. Translated: CSATLAVNTEAFF.

The chain recombines TRBV6-1 with TRBJ1-5, with TRBD1 matching 7 bases. The trim removed 5 bases at V and 5 bases at J, leaving 18 bases unmatched. CDR1 and CDR2 from the germline V gene are MNHNS and SASEGT. CDR3 size: 18 residues. In DNA, the CDR3 is TGTGCCAGCAGTCCCACAGCTTTCGCGACAGGGTATGATCAGCCCCAGCATTTT. It specifies CASSPTAFATGYDQPQHF.

The table lists this clonotype with many counts. The chain combines TRBV7-9 with TRBJ2-7, with TRBD2 matching over 9 bases. V was pared by 1 base and J by 1 base, with 14 bases of the junction left unmatched. This CDR3 comprises 19 residues. CDR1 SEHNR and CDR2 FQNEAQ come from the germline V gene (reference sequence). The CDR3 coding sequence is TGTGCCAGCAGCTTAGAAGTGGTTAGCGGGAGCAGGGCGTCCTACGAGCAGTACTTC. Translated: CASSLEVVSGSRASYEQYF.

The chain links TRBV16 to TRBJ1-5; D is possibly TRBD1 (6 bases). V was cut by 1 base and J by 2 bases, with 12 bases left in between. Germline CDR1 is KGHSY and CDR2 is FQNENV. CDR3 size: 16 residues. DNA for the CDR3: TGTGCCAGCAGCCAATTGGCGGCAGGGGGCAATCAGCCCCAGCATTTT. As protein: CASSQLAAGGNQPQHF.

This clonotype was counted only a few times. The chain carries TRBV9 and TRBJ2-1; D is ambiguous. V shed 0 bases and J shed 5 bases, with 12 bases lying between them. Germline V gene lookup returns CDR1 SGDLS and CDR2 YYNGEE. CDR3 length equals 15 residues. The chain's CDR3 is CASSVVGLPNNEQFF. DNA of the CDR3: TGTGCCAGCAGCGTAGTAGGGCTACCAAACAATGAGCAGTTCTTC. The full variable domain, its missing parts supplied by reference TRBV9 and TRBJ2-1, is DSGVTQTPKHLITATGQRVTLRCSPRSGDLSVYWYQQSLDQGLQFLIQYYNGEERAKGNILERFSAQQFPDLHSELNLSSLELGDSALYFCASSVVGLPNNEQFFGPGTRLTVL.

The table lists this clonotype with many counts. The chain combines TRBV6-2 or TRBV6-3 with TRBJ2-7; the D call may be TRBD1 or TRBD2 (5 bases each). The CDR3 is 14 residues long. Looked up from germline, CDR1 is MNHEY and CDR2 is SVGEGT. Trimming removed 6 bases at V and 4 bases at J, with 16 bases between. The CDR3 sequence: CASSRDRSFYEQYF. The CDR3 bases are TGTGCCAGCAGCCGGGACCGATCGTTTTACGAGCAGTACTTC.